The clone carrying this T cell receptor beta chain was recorded a few times. The sample originates from a study of blood T cell repertoires in COVID-19. Followed longitudinally, the Seattle patients had been enrolled during active infection. In the authors' methods: Using reference gene primer amplification, nucleated cell counts were estimated. The protocol was immunoSEQ multiplex PCR, while the TCRdb copy is restricted to in-frame clones and leaves out a portion. V and J calls and clone size follow that table, whereas D and trimming were derived from the DNA. Altogether 200,000 to 300,000 clones are present, roughly 85% being singletons, with the ten largest covering roughly 5.3%. Trimming removed 7 bases from V and 4 bases from J, with 16 bases in between. This CDR3 contains 14 residues. The germline gives CDR1 MNHNY, CDR2 SVGAGI (reference sequence).

This sequence originates from a man in his fifties or sixties with COVID-19, enrolled during active disease. The chain joins TRBV6-6 to TRBJ1-2; D not resolved. Source material: peripheral blood. Here the CDR3 DNA reads TGTGCCAGCATATACAGTTACGGGATCTATGGCTACACCTTC. Its protein is CASIYSYGIYGYTF.